Given below is one T cell receptor (beta chain) in context. The record originates from a study of control samples from healthy donors and cancer patients. Assay: immunoSEQ multiplex PCR; the TCRdb copy retains only in-frame clones and omits some. This table has around 120,000 clones, about 95% appearing once. There are 15 residues in the CDR3. Germline V gene lookup returns CDR1 SGHDT and CDR2 YYEEEE. Trimming removed 0 bases from V and 2 bases from J, with 9 bases in between. Sequencing was done on a sample of blood. This sequence joins TRBV5-6 and TRBJ1-3; tentative D call: TRBD1 (5 bases). This receptor was taken from a man aged 25-45 years in good health. CDR3 sequence reads: CASSLEAGTGNTIYF. In DNA form, the CDR3 reads TGTGCCAGCAGCTTGGAGGCAGGGACTGGAAACACCATATATTTT.